Following are 27 T cell receptor beta chains from one sample sequenced in a study of vaccination and CD4 T cells after COVID-19. Documented treatment: 10-day PBMC culture with coronavirus spike peptide pools or control peptides (ViraFEST assay). Cultured CD4+ T-cell DNA underwent Oncomine TCR Beta short-read sequencing. Via MiXCR, TCRdb re-called the PCR reads, giving one row per CDR3 protein. The table includes 6,000 to 9,000 distinct CDR3 sequences, about 25% detected once. These receptors lack a known antigen. This specimen consisted of CD4+ T cells from blood, cultured in vitro, obtained after SARS-CoV-2 vaccination. These receptors all stem from a human donor who had recovered from COVID-19.

The V gene is TRBV5-4, the J gene TRBJ2-3; D gene unclear. V was cut by 7 bases and J by 3 bases, with 15 bases left in between. The CDR3 has 14 residues. The V gene's germline CDR1 is SGHNT and CDR2 YYREEE (reference sequence). CDR3: CASSWARKTDTQYF. The CDR3 nucleotides are TGTGCCAGCTCTTGGGCACGGAAGACAGATACGCAGTATTTT.

CDR3 amino acids: CASSAAGGLNTEAFF. In DNA, the CDR3 is TGTGCCAGCAGCGCCGCGGGAGGGTTGAACACTGAAGCTTTCTTT. This chain joins TRBV7-3 and TRBJ1-1, with unresolved D. The germline gives CDR1 SGHTA, CDR2 FQGTGA. The CDR3 totals 15 residues. V lost 5 bases and J lost 0, with 13 bases in between.

The chain uses TRBV19 and TRBJ2-5; possibly TRBD2 for D (7 bases). Trimming left V 3 bases short and J 2 bases short, with 13 bases between. The CDR3 length is 15 residues. From germline, CDR1 is LNHDA and CDR2 SQIVND (reference sequence). CDR3 coding DNA: TGTGCCAGTAGTATCGGGGGGCGGATTCAAGAGACCCAGTACTTC. Translation gives CASSIGGRIQETQYF.

This clonotype has more than one count but fewer than ten. The chain has TRBV20-1 and TRBJ2-3; TRBD2 aligns across 12 bases. The CDR3 totals 17 residues. Trimming removed 2 bases from V and 0 bases from J; junction bases left unmatched: 6. CDR1 and CDR2 (germline): DFQATT, SNEGSKA (reference sequence). CDR3 sequence reads: CSARSMTSGGSTDTQYF. DNA for the CDR3: TGCAGTGCTAGATCCATGACTAGCGGGGGTAGCACAGATACGCAGTATTTT.

J is TRBJ2-5 and V is TRBV29-1, with 10 bases that match TRBD2. This CDR3 has 12 residues. V gave up 6 bases and J gave up 5 bases; unmatched junction bases: 3. Germline V gives CDR1 SQVTM, CDR2 ANQGSEA. This chain's CDR3 is CSVSTSGETQYF. The CDR3 coding sequence is TGCAGCGTCTCGACTAGCGGGGAGACCCAGTACTTC.

Only a few counts were recorded for this clonotype. The rearrangement uses TRBV19 and TRBJ1-2, with 8 bases aligning to TRBD1. Germline CDR1 LNHDA, CDR2 SQIVND (reference sequence). The CDR3 sequence is 13 residues long. With 6 bases clipped from V and 4 bases from J, the junction kept 4 bases outside the gene matches. The CDR3 here is CASRLGQAYGYTF. CDR3 DNA: TGTGCCAGTAGGTTGGGACAGGCCTATGGCTACACCTTC.

In its sample, this clonotype was seen a few times. V is TRBV10-3 and J is TRBJ2-7; D tentatively fits TRBD1 or TRBD2 (5 bases each). Germline CDR1 reads ENHRY; CDR2 reads SYGVKD. The CDR3 runs to 14 residues. Between the trimmed V and J ends, which lost 5 bases and 0 bases, there was a span of 11 bases. CDR3 DNA: TGTGCCATCAGTCCGGGACCGAGCTCCTACGAGCAGTACTTC. It encodes CAISPGPSSYEQYF.

This clonotype has only a few counts. The chain uses TRBV20-1 and TRBJ2-1; D tentatively reads TRBD1 or TRBD2 (5 bases each). The germline V gene has CDR1 DFQATT and CDR2 SNEGSKA (reference sequence). CDR3 length: 11 residues. V shed 1 base and J shed 7 bases, with 5 bases lying between them. The CDR3 coding sequence is TGCAGTGCTAGAGGGGGGAATGAGCAGTTCTTC. It is translated as CSARGGNEQFF.

The rearrangement joins TRBV4-3 to TRBJ2-7; 10 positions agree with TRBD2. The CDR3 extends over 16 amino acids. Germline CDR1 and CDR2: LGHNA and YSLEER. Trimming at V came to 4 bases and at J to 4 bases, leaving 10 bases not matched to a gene. The CDR3 loop reads CASSPDQASGRYEQYF. The CDR3, as DNA: TGCGCCAGCAGCCCTGATCAGGCTAGCGGGAGATACGAGCAGTACTTC.

This sequence joins TRBV29-1 and TRBJ2-5; tentative D call: TRBD1 (6 bases). V gave up 5 bases and J gave up 0 bases, with 19 bases separating them. Germline V lookup: CDR1 SQVTM, CDR2 ANQGSEA. CDR3 length: 16 residues. CDR3 DNA: TGCAGCGTTTACTGGCTGGGGACAACGTACCAAGAGACCCAGTACTTC. Its translation is CSVYWLGTTYQETQYF.

The chain joins TRBV18 to TRBJ2-1; D uncertain. The CDR3 spans 13 residues. V gave up 2 bases and J gave up 3 bases, with 5 bases separating them. Germline lookup yields CDR1 KGHSH and CDR2 LQKENI. CDR3 in DNA: TGTGCCAGCTCACCATCCAGCTACAATGAGCAGTTCTTC. Amino acid sequence: CASSPSSYNEQFF.

The chain uses TRBV6-1 and TRBJ1-1; TRBD1 might be the D (5 bases). The CDR3 is 15 residues long. In germline, CDR1 is MNHNS, CDR2 SASEGT. V was trimmed by 6 bases and J by 0 bases, leaving 14 bases between them. The CDR3 DNA follows: TGTGCCAGCAGCCCAGGGCGATCTGTGAACACTGAAGCTTTCTTT. Translating it yields CASSPGRSVNTEAFF.

This clonotype was seen more than once but under ten times. The rearrangement uses TRBV27 and TRBJ1-5, with no clear D. Germline lookup yields CDR1 MNHEY and CDR2 SMNVEV (reference sequence). V lost 8 bases to trimming and J lost 7 bases, with 9 bases between them. This CDR3 has 11 residues. The CDR3 nucleotides read TGTGCCAGCGGGGTCGGGCAGCCCCAGCATTTT. Translated, it gives CASGVGQPQHF.

This clonotype occurred a few times. The CDR3 DNA follows: TGTGCCAGCAGCTTAGATAGGGGGGCAGCTTTCTTT. Amino acid sequence: CASSLDRGAAFF. V gene TRBV7-8 combines with J gene TRBJ1-1, with D perhaps matching TRBD1 (6 bases). This CDR3 has 12 amino acids. Germline assignment: CDR1 SGHVS and CDR2 FQNEAQ. Trimming took off 1 base at V and 10 bases at J, with 10 bases between the two ends.

The chain combines TRBV7-6 with TRBJ1-1, with TRBD1 as a possible D gene (5 bases). Germline lookup yields CDR1 SGHVS and CDR2 FNYEAQ. Trimming removed 5 bases from V and 8 bases from J, with 15 bases in between. The CDR3 is made up of 13 amino acids. The DNA of the CDR3 is TGTGCCAGCAGCCGAAACACCGGGACCGAAGCTTTCTTT. This sequence encodes CASSRNTGTEAFF.

This clonotype was observed a handful of times. The chain links TRBV18 to TRBJ2-1; a weak D match, TRBD1 (5 bases). V shed 3 bases and J shed 8 bases, with 11 bases lying between them. The V gene's germline CDR1 is KGHSH and CDR2 LQKENI. This CDR3 region has 13 residues. The CDR3 coding sequence is TGTGCCAGCTCACCTTGGGGCAGGGATGAGCAGTTCTTC. The encoded protein is CASSPWGRDEQFF.

By its share, this clonotype is medium-sized (0.01 to 0.1%). This chain joins TRBV7-9 and TRBJ1-2; 9 nucleotides match TRBD1. Germline lookup yields CDR1 SEHNR and CDR2 FQNEAQ (reference sequence). V was pared by 5 bases and J by 4 bases, with 5 bases of the junction left unmatched. The CDR3 length is 14 residues. The CDR3: CASSRDREAYGYTF. The CDR3 DNA is TGTGCCAGCAGCCGGGACAGGGAGGCCTATGGCTACACCTTC.

This clonotype is categorized as medium-sized. The V and J genes are TRBV19 and TRBJ1-6, with D tentatively TRBD1 (5 bases). The CDR3 runs 14 residues. Trimming stripped 3 bases from V and 8 bases from J, with 11 bases between. CDR1 and CDR2 (germline): LNHDA, SQIVND (reference sequence). The CDR3 sequence is CASSIGRVYSPLHF. In DNA form, the CDR3 reads TGTGCCAGTAGTATCGGCAGGGTCTATTCACCCCTCCACTTT.

As to this clonotype: A much larger clone lies a single base off, so this may be a read error. This sequence joins TRBV20-1 and TRBJ1-6; TRBD1 matches at 8 bases. Trimming at V came to 1 base and at J to 2 bases, leaving 1 base not matched to a gene. Germline V gene lookup returns CDR1 DFQATT and CDR2 SNEGSKA (reference sequence). The length of the CDR3 is 15 residues. The CDR3 DNA is TGCAGTGCTAGAGGGACAGGGACCTATAATTCACCCCTCCACTTT. Protein sequence: CSARGTGTYNSPLHF.

By frequency in the sample, this clonotype is medium-sized. This chain uses TRBV24-1 with TRBJ1-2; D uncertain. CDR1 and CDR2 from the germline V gene are KGHDR and SFDVKD. This CDR3 region has 12 residues. The V and J ends lost 1 base and 7 bases respectively, with 6 bases between them. The CDR3 DNA sequence: TGTGCCACCAGTGATTTCAAGGGTGGCTACACCTTC. Its translation is CATSDFKGGYTF.

Relative to its sample, this clonotype is medium-sized. The rearrangement uses TRBV29-1 and TRBJ2-7, with 7 bases aligning to TRBD2. The germline gives CDR1 SQVTM, CDR2 ANQGSEA. V shed 6 bases and J 6 bases; nucleotides not matched to a gene: 11. This CDR3 region has 13 residues. CDR3 nucleotide sequence: TGCAGCGTAGGAGGTGACGGGGGGACCGAGCAGTACTTC. Translation: CSVGGDGGTEQYF.

This chain uses TRBV10-3 with TRBJ2-7, with 7 positions matching TRBD2. Per the germline V gene, CDR1 is ENHRY and CDR2 is SYGVKD. The CDR3 totals 18 residues. After removal of 5 bases from V and 0 bases from J, the junction contained 16 bases not matched to a gene. The CDR3 DNA is TGTGCCATCAGTCAAGGCCCAAATAGCGGGTTTAGCTCCTACGAGCAGTACTTC. Protein product: CAISQGPNSGFSSYEQYF.

This clonotype has only a few counts. The rearrangement links TRBV6-1 to TRBJ1-1; D call uncertain. The CDR3 sequence is 13 residues long. Trimming pared 2 bases from V and 3 bases from J, leaving 7 bases between. Germline loops: CDR1 MNHNS, CDR2 SASEGT. Here the CDR3 reads CASSEQVDTEAFF. In DNA, the CDR3 is TGTGCCAGCAGTGAACAGGTAGACACTGAAGCTTTCTTT.

This clonotype was seen only a few times. This rearrangement joins TRBV28 to TRBJ1-2; a weak D match, TRBD1 (5 bases). Germline assignment: CDR1 MDHEN and CDR2 SYDVKM. The CDR3 loop spans 12 amino acids. Trimming stripped 3 bases from V and 8 bases from J, with 10 bases between. The CDR3 region is CASSFPGAGYTF. CDR3 nucleotide sequence: TGTGCCAGCAGTTTTCCTGGGGCCGGCTACACCTTC.

This rearrangement joins TRBV28 to TRBJ2-7; TRBD2 matches at 12 bases. V was pared by 9 bases and J by 2 bases, with 14 bases of the junction left unmatched. CDR1 MDHEN and CDR2 SYDVKM come from the germline V gene. The CDR3 runs 17 residues. CDR3 amino acids: CASSGTYRLAGAYEQYF. In DNA form, the CDR3 reads TGTGCCAGTTCCGGGACATATAGACTAGCGGGAGCCTACGAGCAGTACTTC. The full variable domain, completed using reference TRBV28 and TRBJ2-7, is DVKVTQSSRYLVKRTGEKVFLECVQDMDHENMFWYRQDPGLGLRLIYFSYDVKMKEKGDIPEGYSVSREKKERFSLILESASTNQTSMYLCASSGTYRLAGAYEQYFGPGTRLTVT.

The V and J genes are TRBV7-9 and TRBJ2-1, with 12 bases fitting TRBD2. This CDR3 comprises 17 residues. CDR1 and CDR2 (germline): SEHNR, FQNEAQ (reference sequence). V shed 5 bases and J 2 bases; nucleotides not matched to a gene: 7. The CDR3 region is CASSRTSGITTYNEQFF. For the CDR3, the DNA is TGTGCCAGCAGCCGGACTAGCGGGATTACCACCTACAATGAGCAGTTCTTC. The complete variable domain, with remaining parts taken from reference TRBV7-9 and TRBJ2-1, reads DTGVSQNPRHKITKRGQNVTFRCDPISEHNRLYWYRQTLGQGPEFLTYFQNEAQLEKSRLLSDRFSAERPKGSFSTLEIQRTEQGDSAMYLCASSRTSGITTYNEQFFGPGTRLTVL.

This clonotype was detected once. The CDR3 is CASSEGAGGPSYNEQFF. The CDR3 coding sequence is TGCGCCAGCAGTGAAGGGGCAGGAGGACCCTCCTACAATGAGCAGTTCTTC. This chain connects TRBV10-1 to TRBJ2-1, with D perhaps given as TRBD1 or TRBD2 (5 bases each). Germline V gene lookup returns CDR1 WNHNN and CDR2 SYGVQD (reference sequence). Trimming removed 3 bases from V and 0 bases from J, with 15 bases in between. This CDR3 contains 17 residues.